The clone carrying this TCR beta chain was found a few times. Antigen specificity is unknown. This entry is derived from a study of identical twins. Healthy Caucasians alone served as donors. Each cDNA held unique molecular identifiers, and template switching gave it a universal primer site. TCRdb re-analysed the 5' RACE reads in MiXCR, keeping a single row per CDR3 protein. The repertoire holds approximately 1.8 million distinct CDR3 sequences, with under 35% as singletons. This CDR3 spans 13 amino acids. V dropped 3 bases and J dropped 11 bases, with 13 bases sitting between them. Study-level findings and limits: The models systematically underestimated how much out-of-frame TCR alpha was shared in monozygotic twins. Whereas memory repertoires showed no such difference, abundant cord blood beta clonotypes carried fewer insertions.

V usage is TRBV12-3 or TRBV12-4 and J usage is TRBJ1-4, with D possibly TRBD1 on 5 matching bases. The receptor comes from a newborn girl in good health. The sequencing sample was made of cord blood. The CDR3 reads CASSFKARDKLFF. DNA for the CDR3: TGTGCCAGCAGTTTTAAGGCCCGGGACAAACTGTTTTTT.